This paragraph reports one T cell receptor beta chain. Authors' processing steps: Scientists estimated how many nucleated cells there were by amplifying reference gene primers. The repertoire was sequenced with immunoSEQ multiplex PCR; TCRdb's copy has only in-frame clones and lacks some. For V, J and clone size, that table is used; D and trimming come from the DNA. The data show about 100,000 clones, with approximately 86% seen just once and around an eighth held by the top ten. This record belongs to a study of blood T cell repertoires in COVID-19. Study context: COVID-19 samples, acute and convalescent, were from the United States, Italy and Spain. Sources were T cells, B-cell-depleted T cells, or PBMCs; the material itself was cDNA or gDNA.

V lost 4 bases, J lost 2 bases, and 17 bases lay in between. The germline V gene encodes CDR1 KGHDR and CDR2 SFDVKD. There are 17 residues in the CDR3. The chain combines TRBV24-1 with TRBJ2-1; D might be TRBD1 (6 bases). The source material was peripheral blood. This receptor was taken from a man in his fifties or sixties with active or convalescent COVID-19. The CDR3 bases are TGTGCCACCAGTGACCCTACAGGGCAGGAGCCCTACAATGAGCAGTTCTTC. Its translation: CATSDPTGQEPYNEQFF.